One T cell receptor (beta chain) is described in this entry. This entry is derived from a study of cytomegalovirus exposure and HLA in healthy donors. Amplification used 60 Vbeta primers and 13 Jbeta primers. Profiling relied on immunoSEQ multiplex PCR, and the TCRdb table lists in-frame clones only, not all of them. The data show some 150,000 clones, about 78% seen once. The CDR3 is 14 amino acids. Trimming took off 4 bases at V and 6 bases at J, with 19 bases between the two ends. The germline V gene encodes CDR1 SQVTM and CDR2 ANQGSEA. The chain has TRBV29-1 and TRBJ2-7; TRBD2 is a possible D gene (5 bases). This TCR was sampled from a male donor in good health and CMV-seronegative. Input material: PBMCs. The CDR3 loop is CSVGVGGLSAEQYF. CDR3 sequence (DNA): TGCAGCGTTGGGGTAGGCGGGCTGTCTGCCGAGCAGTACTTC.